Listed below are T cell receptor beta chains from one sample, sequenced in a study of blood T cell repertoires in COVID-19. The protocol was immunoSEQ multiplex PCR, while the TCRdb copy is restricted to in-frame clones and leaves out a portion. Of 250,000 to 350,000 clones listed, 87% were seen once; the top ten hold about 8%. Source material: peripheral blood. Receptor source: a woman in her forties or fifties who had recovered from COVID-19. CDR3s include the opening cysteine and the closing phenylalanine or tryptophan. The order of the fields is D gene, clone size, J gene, V gene, CDR3 protein, CDR3 DNA. D genes are given only for firm matches. Expanded clones are given a class, and other clones once, few, many or no size at all.

-,-,TRBJ2-2,TRBV6-2/TRBV6-3,CASSWGAGELFF,TGTGCCAGCAGTTGGGGGGCCGGGGAGCTGTTTTTT
-,-,TRBJ2-7,TRBV29-1,CSVGLGYEQYF,TGCAGCGTGGGACTTGGCTACGAGCAGTACTTC
-,-,TRBJ1-5,TRBV7-2,CASSSQGRGNQPQHF,TGTGCCAGCAGCTCCCAGGGCAGGGGCAATCAGCCCCAGCATTTT
TRBD1,few,TRBJ1-3,TRBV30,CAWSADRSSGNTIYF,TGTGCCTGGAGCGCGGACAGGTCCTCTGGAAACACCATATATTTT
-,-,TRBJ2-3,TRBV19,CASSIMPLVGDTQYF,TGTGCCAGTAGTATTATGCCTTTAGTTGGAGATACGCAGTATTTT
TRBD1,-,TRBJ2-3,TRBV19,CASSTRGSDTQYF,TGTGCCAGTAGTACCAGGGGGTCGGATACGCAGTATTTT
TRBD1,-,TRBJ1-3,TRBV9,CASSTRQGAGNTIYF,TGTGCCAGCAGCACACGACAGGGAGCCGGAAACACCATATATTTT
TRBD1,-,TRBJ2-5,TRBV6-5,CASTKQGMGETQYF,TGTGCCAGCACTAAACAGGGGATGGGGGAGACCCAGTACTTC
-,once,TRBJ1-1,TRBV3-1/TRBV3-2,CASSSHPNTEAFF,TGTGCCAGCAGCTCCCATCCGAACACTGAAGCTTTCTTT
TRBD2,-,TRBJ2-3,TRBV18,CASSPFSGATDTQYF,TGTGCCAGCTCACCATTTAGCGGGGCCACAGATACGCAGTATTTT
TRBD2,-,TRBJ2-2,TRBV23-1,CASSQSPSGGAVVTGELFF,TGCGCCAGCAGTCAATCCCCTAGCGGGGGGGCGGTTGTTACCGGGGAGCTGTTTTTT
TRBD1,-,TRBJ2-7,TRBV6-5,CASRAGTGSYEQYF,TGTGCCAGCAGGGCCGGGACAGGGAGCTACGAGCAGTACTTC
-,once,TRBJ2-2,TRBV29-1,CSGRGWDTGELFF,TGCAGCGGGAGGGGCTGGGATACCGGGGAGCTGTTTTTT
-,-,TRBJ1-2,TRBV27,CASSLEGRNGYTF,TGTGCCAGCAGTTTGGAGGGGAGGAATGGCTACACCTTC
-,once,TRBJ2-5,TRBV29-1,CSAVLGRETQYF,TGCAGCGCTGTGCTGGGGAGGGAGACCCAGTACTTC
-,few,TRBJ1-6,TRBV7-2,CASSLETVRNSPLHF,TGTGCCAGCAGCTTAGAGACAGTGAGAAATTCACCCCTCCACTTT
-,-,TRBJ2-1,TRBV4-1,CASSRKQGLAYNEQFF,TGCGCCAGCAGCCGGAAACAGGGTTTGGCCTACAATGAGCAGTTCTTC
TRBD1,-,TRBJ2-1,TRBV27,CASRGQGVNEQFF,TGTGCCAGCAGGGGACAGGGTGTCAATGAGCAGTTCTTC
-,once,TRBJ1-2,TRBV18,CASSPPVAGRIGGYTF,TGTGCCAGCTCACCACCCGTCGCAGGGAGGATAGGCGGCTACACCTTC
-,-,TRBJ1-1,TRBV4-3,CASSQVWRGNTEAFF,TGCGCCAGCAGCCAAGTCTGGAGGGGGAACACTGAAGCTTTCTTT
TRBD2,-,TRBJ2-5,TRBV5-8,CASSLERGQETQYF,TGTGCCAGCAGCTTAGAGCGGGGCCAAGAGACCCAGTACTTC
TRBD1,-,TRBJ1-2,TRBV27,CASSQDRGRDGYTF,TGTGCCAGCAGCCAAGACAGGGGGCGGGATGGCTACACCTTC
TRBD1,-,TRBJ2-7,TRBV4-3,CASSPTRDRGSYEQYF,TGCGCCAGCAGCCCAACTCGGGACAGGGGCTCCTACGAGCAGTACTTC
TRBD1,-,TRBJ1-2,TRBV30,CAWGRGHGYTF,TGTGCCTGGGGGAGGGGGCACGGCTACACCTTC
-,few,TRBJ2-7,TRBV5-6,CASSNPVRDIAYEQYF,TGTGCCAGCAGCAATCCCGTCAGGGACATAGCCTACGAGCAGTACTTC
TRBD2,-,TRBJ2-5,TRBV27,CASAKSGDPQETQYF,TGTGCCAGCGCCAAAAGCGGGGATCCACAAGAGACCCAGTACTTC
TRBD2,-,TRBJ2-3,TRBV4-2,CASSQGRGLAGLSTDTQYF,TGTGCCAGCAGCCAAGGAAGGGGACTAGCGGGTCTTAGCACAGATACGCAGTATTTT
-,-,TRBJ2-3,TRBV7-2,CASSLEVGTDTQYF,TGTGCCAGCAGCTTAGAAGTAGGCACAGATACGCAGTATTTT
-,-,TRBJ2-1,TRBV20-1,CSAPVSSEQFF,TGCAGTGCTCCCGTTTCGAGTGAGCAGTTCTTC
TRBD1,-,TRBJ1-1,TRBV19,CASNSPLQGLNTEAFF,TGTGCCAGTAATTCCCCTCTACAGGGGTTGAACACTGAAGCTTTCTTT
TRBD2,-,TRBJ2-1,TRBV28,CASSNSGFESNEQFF,TGTGCCAGCAGCAATAGCGGGTTCGAAAGCAATGAGCAGTTCTTC
-,-,TRBJ1-3,TRBV20-1,CSARSGNTIYF,TGCAGTGCTCGGTCTGGAAACACCATATATTTT
-,-,TRBJ2-7,TRBV19,CASSTDVAASSYEQYF,TGTGCCAGTAGTACCGATGTCGCGGCAAGCTCCTACGAGCAGTACTTC
-,-,TRBJ2-1,TRBV11-2,CASSLDNTSQFF,TGTGCCAGCAGCTTAGATAACACTAGTCAGTTCTTC
-,-,TRBJ2-7,TRBV5-1,CASSPGANAYEQYF,TGCGCCAGCAGCCCTGGGGCGAACGCCTACGAGCAGTACTTC